This record covers a single T cell receptor beta chain. The record originates from a study of blood T cell repertoires in COVID-19. Germline V gene data show CDR1 as MNHEY and CDR2 as SVGAGI. J lost 7 bases, V lost 8 bases, and 7 bases had no gene match. The CDR3 loop spans 14 amino acids. Only in-frame clones appear in the TCRdb table, and some are missing; sequencing was by immunoSEQ multiplex PCR. This sample has roughly 250,000 clones; around 88% occur once, and the top ten carry 0.95% to 1.5%. The V call is TRBV6-5, the J call TRBJ2-1; 11 positions agree with TRBD2. The sample was PBMCs or T cells enriched from blood (not recorded which). This TCR came from a middle-aged woman with acute COVID-19. The CDR3, as DNA: TGTGCCAGCGGTCTAGCGGGAGGTTGGAATGAGCAGTTCTTC. This gives the protein CASGLAGGWNEQFF.